This record looks at one T cell receptor beta chain sequence and its context. In germline, CDR1 is KGHSH, CDR2 LQKENI. The V gene end was trimmed by 6 bases and the J gene end by 1 base; junction bases not matched to a gene: 14. The CDR3 contains 17 residues. The table came from immunoSEQ multiplex PCR; TCRdb's copy has only in-frame clones and leaves some out. The table lists 30,000 to 40,000 clones, roughly 80% of them singletons. The data stem from a study of T cells in narcolepsy. The sample was CD45RA- memory CD4+ T cells from PBMCs. The chain has TRBV18 and TRBJ1-1; TRBD1 aligns across 7 bases. The sequence derives from a human donor with narcolepsy. The DNA for the CDR3 is TGTGCCAGCTCTCAGTACCCGGGACAGACATCGAACACTGAAGCTTTCTTT. Its translation: CASSQYPGQTSNTEAFF.